This entry concerns a single TCR beta chain. TCRdb's copy holds only in-frame clones and misses some; the assay was immunoSEQ multiplex PCR. The table has 38,000 or so clones, approximately 80% seen once. V shed 6 bases and J 6 bases; nucleotides not matched to a gene: 5. The CDR3 has 15 residues. Looked up from germline, CDR1 is MNHEY and CDR2 is SVGAGI. Time point given: peripheral blood 6 weeks after treatment start. This sample stems from a study of PD-L1 blockade in urothelial cancer. Study overall: Samples came from 3 weeks, at the second dose, and 6 weeks into treatment.

Sample: PBMCs, taken around atezolizumab (anti-PD-L1) treatment. This TCR was recovered from a man between 35 and 55 years old with urothelial cancer. The chain combines TRBV6-5 with TRBJ2-1, with 13 bases lining up with TRBD2. The CDR3 loop reads CASSKGLAGINEQFF. CDR3 nucleotide sequence: TGTGCCAGCAGCAAGGGACTAGCGGGAATCAATGAGCAGTTCTTC.